The 20 T cell receptor beta chains below come from one sample, sequenced in a study of CXCR3-negative and CXCR3-positive naive CD8 T cells. Study-wide findings and caveats: CXCR3-positive naive cells carried more hydrophobic TRB CDR3s than CXCR3-negative naive cells did.

UMI-tagged TRB cDNA libraries were built via 5' RACE. TCRdb reprocessed the 5' RACE reads, with one entry per CDR3 protein and no DNA. The sample includes some 120,000 distinct CDR3 sequences. Their target antigens are unknown. Material for sequencing was naive CXCR3+ CD8+ T cells from blood. Subset noted: CD45RO-CCR7+CD27+CD95- naive CD8+ T cells expressing CXCR3 (TNR3+). Source of these receptors: a human donor in good health. Some clones in this sample may be carry-over from other donors' samples.

This rearrangement joins TRBV6-6 to TRBJ2-1. The CDR3 runs 14 residues. Germline V gene data show CDR1 as MNHNY and CDR2 as SVGAGI (reference sequence). CDR3 sequence: CASRAGDSFYEQFF.

The chain combines TRBV2 with TRBJ2-1; checking the TCRdb D call of TRBD1 is not possible without DNA. The CDR3 extends over 16 amino acids. CDR1 is SNHLY and CDR2 is FYNNEI in the germline V gene. CDR3: CASSEVDGQKTNEQFF.

This chain uses TRBV29-1 with TRBJ2-7; TCRdb calls TRBD1, which cannot be checked without DNA. The germline V gene encodes CDR1 SQVTM and CDR2 ANQGSEA. The CDR3 length is 13 residues. CDR3 residues: CSVRRESSYEQYF.

The rearrangement joins TRBV5-1 to TRBJ1-1. The CDR3 has 13 residues. In germline, CDR1 is SGHRS, CDR2 YFSETQ. The CDR3 reads CASSPPMDTEAFF.

This sequence joins TRBV27 and TRBJ2-7. The CDR3 is 11 residues long. Germline CDR1 and CDR2: MNHEY and SMNVEV (reference sequence). The CDR3 region is CASSLGSEQYF.

This rearrangement joins TRBV7-9 to TRBJ1-1. CDR1 SEHNR and CDR2 FQNEAQ come from the germline V gene (reference sequence). CDR3 length equals 12 residues. The CDR3 spells CASSFGETEAFF. Together with reference TRBV7-9 and TRBJ1-1, the CDR3 gives the full variable domain: DTGVSQNPRHKITKRGQNVTFRCDPISEHNRLYWYRQTLGQGPEFLTYFQNEAQLEKSRLLSDRFSAERPKGSFSTLEIQRTEQGDSAMYLCASSFGETEAFFGQGTRLTVV.

This chain connects TRBV29-1 to TRBJ2-2; TCRdb picks TRBD1, but there is no DNA to check that call. The CDR3 runs to 14 residues. The germline V gene has CDR1 SQVTM and CDR2 ANQGSEA. CDR3: CSVDGTGVTGELFF.

This sequence joins TRBV21-1 and TRBJ2-1; TCRdb's D call of TRBD1 is untestable without DNA. TRBV21-1 is a documented pseudogene. The CDR3 length is 12 residues. The CDR3 is CASTGQGNEQFF.

J is TRBJ2-7 and V is TRBV20-1; TCRdb's assignment of TRBD2 cannot be checked, as there is no DNA. This CDR3 comprises 13 residues. In germline, CDR1 is DFQATT, CDR2 SNEGSKA (reference sequence). The CDR3 is CSGEREGRYEQYF.

The gene calls are TRBV20-1 and TRBJ2-7. Germline CDR1 reads DFQATT; CDR2 reads SNEGSKA (reference sequence). The CDR3 loop spans 14 amino acids. The CDR3 here is CSARDRLAPYEQYF.

The chain joins TRBV13 to TRBJ2-1; lacking DNA, the TRBD2 call made by TCRdb goes unchecked. From germline, CDR1 is PRHDT and CDR2 FYEKMQ (reference sequence). This CDR3 is 18 amino acids long. The CDR3 spells CASSQEDSGGSSYNEQFF. Full variable domain (rest looked up from reference TRBV13 and TRBJ2-1): AAGVIQSPRHLIKEKRETATLKCYPIPRHDTVYWYQQGPGQDPQFLISFYEKMQSDKGSIPDRFSAQQFSDYHSELNMSSLELGDSALYFCASSQEDSGGSSYNEQFFGPGTRLTVL.

The chain joins TRBV7-9 to TRBJ2-1; the D call from TCRdb, TRBD2, cannot be confirmed without DNA. This CDR3 is 17 amino acids long. Germline CDR1 and CDR2: SEHNR and FQNEAQ (reference sequence). CDR3 protein: CASSPGTSRSSYNEQFF. Using reference TRBV7-9 and TRBJ2-1 for the parts outside the CDR3, the full variable domain is DTGVSQNPRHKITKRGQNVTFRCDPISEHNRLYWYRQTLGQGPEFLTYFQNEAQLEKSRLLSDRFSAERPKGSFSTLEIQRTEQGDSAMYLCASSPGTSRSSYNEQFFGPGTRLTVL.

The chain employs TRBV7-9 and TRBJ2-7. The CDR3 length is 13 residues. Germline V CDR1 and CDR2: SEHNR, FQNEAQ (reference sequence). CDR3 region: CASSFGSTYEQYF.

The gene calls are TRBV7-9 and TRBJ2-5; the D call from TCRdb, TRBD1, cannot be confirmed without DNA. Germline assignment: CDR1 SEHNR and CDR2 FQNEAQ (reference sequence). The CDR3 runs to 14 residues. The CDR3 sequence: CASSFPDSQETQYF.

This chain links TRBV5-1 with TRBJ2-7; TCRdb picks TRBD1, but there is no DNA to check that call. The CDR3 sequence is 15 residues long. Germline CDR1 and CDR2: SGHRS and YFSETQ. Here the CDR3 reads CASSEGTSSYYEQYF.

The genes are TRBV7-9 and TRBJ2-2; there is no DNA to check the TCRdb D call of TRBD1. Germline V gene sequence: CDR1 SEHNR, CDR2 FQNEAQ (reference sequence). CDR3 length: 13 amino acids. CDR3 region: CASSPQGTGELFF.

The CDR3 loop is CSVAGGRNTEAFF. The chain couples TRBV29-1 to TRBJ1-1. The germline gives CDR1 SQVTM, CDR2 ANQGSEA. CDR3 length: 13 amino acids.

The gene calls are TRBV12-3 or TRBV12-4 and TRBJ2-2; TCRdb proposes TRBD2, but this gene call is untestable without DNA. This CDR3 is 16 amino acids long. CDR3 sequence reads: CASSNRTSPNTGELFF.

This chain uses TRBV28 with TRBJ1-1; TCRdb names TRBD1, which stays unverified in the absence of DNA. CDR3 length equals 15 residues. Looked up from germline, CDR1 is MDHEN and CDR2 is SYDVKM. CDR3 sequence reads: CASSPQRGINTEAFF. Based on the CDR3 plus reference TRBV28 and TRBJ1-1, the full variable domain is DVKVTQSSRYLVKRTGEKVFLECVQDMDHENMFWYRQDPGLGLRLIYFSYDVKMKEKGDIPEGYSVSREKKERFSLILESASTNQTSMYLCASSPQRGINTEAFFGQGTRLTVV.

The chain uses TRBV7-9 and TRBJ2-7; TCRdb proposes TRBD1, but this gene call is untestable without DNA. CDR1 SEHNR and CDR2 FQNEAQ come from the germline V gene (reference sequence). This CDR3 has 14 amino acids. CDR3 sequence: CASSSRDSPYEQYF.